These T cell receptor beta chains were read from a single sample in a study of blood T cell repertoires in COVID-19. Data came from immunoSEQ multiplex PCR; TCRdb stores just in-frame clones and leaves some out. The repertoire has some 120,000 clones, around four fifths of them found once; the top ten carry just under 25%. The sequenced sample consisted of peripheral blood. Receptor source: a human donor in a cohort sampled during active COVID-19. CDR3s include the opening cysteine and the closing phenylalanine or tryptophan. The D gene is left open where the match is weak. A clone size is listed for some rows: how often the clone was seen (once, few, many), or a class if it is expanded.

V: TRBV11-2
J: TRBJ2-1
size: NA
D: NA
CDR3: CASSLGLGNLNEQFF
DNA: TGTGCCAGCAGCTTAGGTCTAGGAAATTTGAATGAGCAGTTCTTC

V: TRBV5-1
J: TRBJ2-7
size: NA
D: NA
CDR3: CASSLTIAQSYEQYF
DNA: TGCGCCAGCAGCTTGACTATTGCGCAGTCCTACGAGCAGTACTTC

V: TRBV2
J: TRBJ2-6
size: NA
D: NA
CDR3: CASSDDRASGANVLTF
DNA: TGTGCCAGCAGTGACGACAGAGCCTCTGGGGCCAACGTCCTGACTTTC

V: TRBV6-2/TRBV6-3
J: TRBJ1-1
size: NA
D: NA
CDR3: CASSYMGLSNTEAFF
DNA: TGTGCCAGCAGTTACATGGGACTATCGAACACTGAAGCTTTCTTT

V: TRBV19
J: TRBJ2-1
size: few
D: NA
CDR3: CASTNEGRNEQFF
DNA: TGTGCCAGCACCAATGAGGGCAGAAATGAGCAGTTCTTC

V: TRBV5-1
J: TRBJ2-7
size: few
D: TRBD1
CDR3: CASAPTGAHEQYF
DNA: TGCGCCAGCGCTCCGACAGGGGCACACGAGCAGTACTTC

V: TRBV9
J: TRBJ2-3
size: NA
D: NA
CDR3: CASSDRPSASDTQYF
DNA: TGTGCCAGCAGCGACCGTCCGAGCGCCTCAGATACGCAGTATTTT

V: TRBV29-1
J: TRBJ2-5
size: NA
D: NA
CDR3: CSVERGRGETQYF
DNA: TGCAGCGTTGAAAGGGGGCGGGGAGAGACCCAGTACTTC

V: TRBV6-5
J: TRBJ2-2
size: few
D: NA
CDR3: CASSPPLAGELFF
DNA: TGTGCCAGCAGTCCCCCGCTAGCCGGGGAGCTGTTTTTT

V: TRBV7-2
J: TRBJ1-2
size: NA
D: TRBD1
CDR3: CASSLVGDRGYGYTF
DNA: TGTGCCAGCAGCTTAGTAGGAGACAGGGGATATGGCTACACCTTC

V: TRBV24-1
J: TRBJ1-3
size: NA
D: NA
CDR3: CATSDFSIHSGNTIYF
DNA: TGTGCCACCAGTGATTTTAGCATCCACTCTGGAAACACCATATATTTT

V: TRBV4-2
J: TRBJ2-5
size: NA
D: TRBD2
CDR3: CASSPQGTSGGGRGETQYF
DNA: TGTGCCAGCAGCCCCCAAGGAACTAGCGGGGGGGGTCGCGGAGAGACCCAGTACTTC

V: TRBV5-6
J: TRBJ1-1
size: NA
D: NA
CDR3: CASSLTNTEAFF
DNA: TGTGCCAGCAGCCTAACGAACACTGAAGCTTTCTTT

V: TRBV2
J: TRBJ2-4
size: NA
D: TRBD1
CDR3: CASSERQGKNIQYF
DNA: TGTGCCAGCAGTGAAAGACAGGGGAAAAACATTCAGTACTTC

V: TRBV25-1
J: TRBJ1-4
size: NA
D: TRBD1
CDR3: CASSEIGTGSEKLFF
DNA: TGTGCCAGCAGTGAAATCGGGACAGGGTCCGAAAAACTGTTTTTT

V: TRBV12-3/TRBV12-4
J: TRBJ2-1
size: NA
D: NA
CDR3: CASSLARDEQFF
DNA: TGTGCCAGCAGTTTAGCTCGGGATGAGCAGTTCTTC

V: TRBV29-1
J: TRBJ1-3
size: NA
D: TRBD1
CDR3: CSVAGGRGNTIYF
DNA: TGCAGCGTTGCAGGGGGCCGAGGAAACACCATATATTTT

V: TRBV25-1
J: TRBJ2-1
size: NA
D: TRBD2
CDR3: CASSGTSDSSKFF
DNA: TGTGCCAGCAGCGGGACTAGCGACTCGTCTAAGTTCTTC

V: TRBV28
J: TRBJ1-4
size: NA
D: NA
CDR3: CASSLLEQTNEKLFF
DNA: TGTGCCAGCAGTTTATTGGAACAGACTAATGAAAAACTGTTTTTT

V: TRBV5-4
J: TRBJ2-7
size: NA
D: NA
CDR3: CASSTPGLTSYEQYF
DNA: TGTGCCAGCAGCACTCCGGGACTGACATCCTACGAGCAGTACTTC

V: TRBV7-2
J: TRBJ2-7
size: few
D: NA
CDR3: CASSFSAQGGEQYF
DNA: TGTGCCAGCAGCTTTAGTGCTCAGGGGGGCGAGCAGTACTTC

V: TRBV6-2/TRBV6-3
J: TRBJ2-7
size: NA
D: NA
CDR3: CASSFNPAASYEQYF
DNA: TGTGCCAGCAGCTTCAACCCAGCGGCTTCCTACGAGCAGTACTTC

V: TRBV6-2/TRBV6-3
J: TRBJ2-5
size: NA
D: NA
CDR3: CASSYSPWTQYF
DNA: TGTGCCAGCAGTTACAGCCCATGGACCCAGTACTTC

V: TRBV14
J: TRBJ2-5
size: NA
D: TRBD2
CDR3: CASSQVLQRGGTQYF
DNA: TGTGCCAGCAGCCAAGTTCTGCAGCGGGGGGGCACCCAGTACTTC

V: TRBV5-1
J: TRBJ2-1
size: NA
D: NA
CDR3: CARVSSLRERGGDEQFF
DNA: TGCGCCAGAGTGTCGTCTCTGCGGGAGAGGGGGGGCGATGAGCAGTTCTTC

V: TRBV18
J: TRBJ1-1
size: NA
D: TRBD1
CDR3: CASSTTGTGEANTEAFF
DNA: TGTGCCAGCTCAACCACCGGGACAGGGGAGGCGAACACTGAAGCTTTCTTT

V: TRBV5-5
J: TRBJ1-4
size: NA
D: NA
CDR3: CASSAQGYGNEKLFF
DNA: TGTGCCAGCAGCGCACAGGGCTACGGTAATGAAAAACTGTTTTTT

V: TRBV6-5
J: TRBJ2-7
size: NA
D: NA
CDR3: CASRLENLSSYEQYF
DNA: TGTGCCAGCAGACTAGAGAATTTAAGCTCCTACGAGCAGTACTTC

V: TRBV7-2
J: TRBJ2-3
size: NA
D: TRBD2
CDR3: CASSLAARGDTQYF
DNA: TGTGCCAGCAGTCTAGCGGCCCGTGGAGATACGCAGTATTTT

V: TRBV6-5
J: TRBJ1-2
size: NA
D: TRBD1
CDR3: CASSSGGIYGYTF
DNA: TGTGCCAGCAGTTCAGGGGGCATCTATGGCTACACCTTC

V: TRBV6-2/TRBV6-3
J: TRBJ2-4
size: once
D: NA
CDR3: CASSYSLYEGENIQYF
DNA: TGTGCCAGCAGTTACTCCCTCTACGAGGGGGAAAACATTCAGTACTTC

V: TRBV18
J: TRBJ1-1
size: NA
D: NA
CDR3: CASSPDSIGTEAFF
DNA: TGTGCCAGCTCACCGGACAGCATAGGGACTGAAGCTTTCTTT

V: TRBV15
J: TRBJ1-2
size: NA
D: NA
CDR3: CATSREGGGYGYTF
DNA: TGTGCCACCAGCAGGGAGGGAGGGGGCTATGGCTACACCTTC